This TCR beta chain emerged from a study of blood T cell repertoires in COVID-19. Overall study: There were acute and convalescent COVID-19 samples, and they came from the United States, Italy and Spain. PBMCs, B-cell-depleted T cells, or T cells were the source of the cDNA or gDNA that made up the material.

This clone was recorded a few times. Authors' methods: Researchers report that nucleated cell counts were estimated from reference gene primer amplification. Sequenced by immunoSEQ multiplex PCR; TCRdb stores in-frame clones only, minus some. The V and J calls and clone size come from that table; D and trimming were worked out from the DNA. Of 200,000 to 250,000 clones listed, 88% are singletons. CDR3 size: 15 residues. Germline V gene data show CDR1 as MGHDK and CDR2 as SYGVNS. Deletions cut 1 base from V and 3 bases from J, with 10 bases between. The chain has TRBV25-1 and TRBJ1-5; TRBD1 might be the D (6 bases). The sequence was obtained from a woman aged 55-70 years with acute or convalescent COVID-19. Sequenced: peripheral blood. Written as DNA, the CDR3 is TGTGCCAGCAGTGAATGCGGACAGCACAATCAGCCCCAGCATTTT. Protein product: CASSECGQHNQPQHF. Full variable domain (outside the CDR3, taken from reference TRBV25-1 and TRBJ1-5): EADIYQTPRYLVIGTGKKITLECSQTMGHDKMYWYQQDPGMELHLIHYSYGVNSTEKGDLSSESTVSRIRTEHFPLTLESARPSHTSQYLCASSECGQHNQPQHFGDGTRLSIL.